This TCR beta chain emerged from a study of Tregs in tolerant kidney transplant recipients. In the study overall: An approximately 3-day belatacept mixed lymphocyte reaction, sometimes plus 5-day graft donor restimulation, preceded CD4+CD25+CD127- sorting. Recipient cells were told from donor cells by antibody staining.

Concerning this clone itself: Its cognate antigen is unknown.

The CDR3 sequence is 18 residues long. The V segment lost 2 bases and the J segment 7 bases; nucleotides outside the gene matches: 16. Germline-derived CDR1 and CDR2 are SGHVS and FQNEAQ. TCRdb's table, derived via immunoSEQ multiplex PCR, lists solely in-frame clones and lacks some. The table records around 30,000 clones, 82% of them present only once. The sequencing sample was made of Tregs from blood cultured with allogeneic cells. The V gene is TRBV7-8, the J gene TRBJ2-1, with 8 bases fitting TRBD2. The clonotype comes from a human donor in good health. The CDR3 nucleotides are TGTGCCAGCAGCTTACGTCCCGCTGGCGGGGGGAGTTGGAATGAGCAGTTCTTC. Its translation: CASSLRPAGGGSWNEQFF.